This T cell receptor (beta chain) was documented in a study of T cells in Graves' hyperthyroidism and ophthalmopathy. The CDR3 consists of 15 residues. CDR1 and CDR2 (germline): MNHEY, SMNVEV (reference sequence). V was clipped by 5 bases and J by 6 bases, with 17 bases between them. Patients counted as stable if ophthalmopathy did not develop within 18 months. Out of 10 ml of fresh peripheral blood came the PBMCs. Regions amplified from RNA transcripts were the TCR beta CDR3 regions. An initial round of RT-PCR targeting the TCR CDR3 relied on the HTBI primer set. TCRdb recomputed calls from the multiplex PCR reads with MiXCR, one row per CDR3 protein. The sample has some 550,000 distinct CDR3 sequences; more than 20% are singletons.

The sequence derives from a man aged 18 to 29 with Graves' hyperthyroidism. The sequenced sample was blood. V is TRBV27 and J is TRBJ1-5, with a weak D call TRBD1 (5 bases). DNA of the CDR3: TGTGCCAGCAGTATAAGCCCGGGGACCCTTCAGCCCCAGCATTTT. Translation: CASSISPGTLQPQHF.